This T cell receptor (beta chain) was profiled in a study of blood T cell repertoires in COVID-19. Study as a whole: Acute and convalescent COVID-19 specimens originated in the United States, Italy and Spain.

Per the germline V gene, CDR1 is SSHAT and CDR2 is FNYEAQ (reference sequence). The CDR3 is 15 amino acids. On this clone: Relative to the germline gene, one junction end is altered; a read error may explain this.

Study processing details: Nucleated cell number was recorded as an estimate derived from reference gene primer amplification. Sequencing was performed with immunoSEQ multiplex PCR; in TCRdb, only in-frame clones are kept and a portion is missing. For V, J and clone size, that table is used; D and trimming come from the DNA. The table records 90,000 to 120,000 clones, around four fifths of them present only once. Sequencing used peripheral blood. The chain joins TRBV7-7 to TRBJ2-7; 8 bases align to TRBD1. The source of this sequence is a man in his 70s with acute or convalescent COVID-19. The DNA of the CDR3 is TGTGCTAGCAGCTCGGGGGACAGGTCCTTCTACGAGCAGTACTTC. Residues: CASSSGDRSFYEQYF.